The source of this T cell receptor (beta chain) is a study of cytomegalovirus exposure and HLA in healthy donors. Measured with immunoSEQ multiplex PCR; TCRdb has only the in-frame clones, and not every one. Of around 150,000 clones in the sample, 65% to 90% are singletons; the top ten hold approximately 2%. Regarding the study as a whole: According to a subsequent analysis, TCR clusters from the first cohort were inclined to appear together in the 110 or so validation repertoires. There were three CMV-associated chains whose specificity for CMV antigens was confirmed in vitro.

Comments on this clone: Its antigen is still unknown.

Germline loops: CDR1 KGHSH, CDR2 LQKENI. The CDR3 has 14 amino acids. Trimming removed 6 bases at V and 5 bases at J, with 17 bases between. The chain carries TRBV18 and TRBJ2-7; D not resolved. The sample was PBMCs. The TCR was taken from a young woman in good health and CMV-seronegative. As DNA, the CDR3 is TGTGCCAGCTCTGAGAGCGAAAGAACTGACGAGCAGTACTTC. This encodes CASSESERTDEQYF.